Sequencing of this TCR beta chain was carried out in a study of cytomegalovirus exposure and HLA in healthy donors. This CDR3 is 14 amino acids long. Trimming left V 6 bases short and J 0 bases short, with 10 bases between. Germline CDR1 LGHNA, CDR2 YNFKEQ. In the case of this clone: Its antigen is currently unknown.

Study-wide findings and caveats: For most TCR sequences rarity was the rule, although some public TCRs occurred in many donors. A few CMV-associated chains were confirmed in vitro to be specific for CMV antigens.

The method was immunoSEQ multiplex PCR; TCRdb's version includes in-frame clones alone and lacks a portion of them. The table lists 300,000 or so clones, roughly 87% of them singletons. The specimen was PBMCs. The TCR sequence derives from a man aged 25 to 40 in good health and CMV-seronegative. V is TRBV4-2 and J is TRBJ2-3; D unclear. The CDR3 coding sequence is TGTGCCAGCAGACGCCAGTCTAGCACAGATACGCAGTATTTT. Residues: CASRRQSSTDTQYF.